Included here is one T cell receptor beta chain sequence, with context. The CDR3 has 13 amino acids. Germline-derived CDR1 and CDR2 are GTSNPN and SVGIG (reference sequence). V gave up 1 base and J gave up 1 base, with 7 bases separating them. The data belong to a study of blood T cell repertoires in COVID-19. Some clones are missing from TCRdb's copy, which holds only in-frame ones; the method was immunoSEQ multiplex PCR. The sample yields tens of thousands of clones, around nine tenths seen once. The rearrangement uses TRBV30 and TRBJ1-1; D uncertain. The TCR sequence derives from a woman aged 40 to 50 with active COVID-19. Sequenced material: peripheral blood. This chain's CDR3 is CAWSEDWNTEAFF. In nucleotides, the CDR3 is TGTGCCTGGAGTGAGGACTGGAACACTGAAGCTTTCTTT.